These 18 T cell receptor beta chains share one sample of origin, sequenced in a study of blood T cell repertoires in COVID-19. Sequencing was performed with immunoSEQ multiplex PCR; in TCRdb, only in-frame clones are kept and a portion is missing. The data hold a few hundred thousand clones, with 85% to 90% observed a single time. Sample: peripheral blood. These receptor sequences come from a man between 18 and 29 years old with COVID-19, enrolled during active disease.

The rearrangement uses TRBV16 and TRBJ2-1; 8 bases are a match to TRBD1. The CDR3 has 15 amino acids. The junction had 7 bases not matched to a gene; V was cut back by 2 bases and J by 7 bases. Germline lookup yields CDR1 KGHSY and CDR2 FQNENV. CDR3 bases: TGTGCCAGCAGCCAAATCGGGGACAGGCGAAATGAGCAGTTCTTC. It translates to CASSQIGDRRNEQFF.

This chain joins TRBV7-2 and TRBJ2-7; D perhaps matches TRBD1 (5 bases). CDR3 length: 15 amino acids. V lost 2 bases and J lost 7, with 18 bases in between. In germline, CDR1 is SGHTA, CDR2 FQGNSA. In DNA form, the CDR3 reads TGTGCCAGCAGCTTATACCCGTCCCTGAGACAGGAGCAGTACTTC. Encoded protein: CASSLYPSLRQEQYF.

This sequence joins TRBV7-9 and TRBJ1-4, with D possibly TRBD1 on 5 matching bases. Trimming pared 1 base from V and 7 bases from J, leaving 10 bases between. Germline V gene lookup returns CDR1 SEHNR and CDR2 FQNEAQ (reference sequence). This CDR3 has 14 residues. For the CDR3, the DNA is TGTGCCAGCAGCTTAGGTTGGGGCTTTGAAAAACTGTTTTTT. This gives the protein CASSLGWGFEKLFF.

Notes on this clone: Distinct nucleotide sequences in the sample also encode this CDR3. The V gene is TRBV3-1 (or the pseudogene TRBV3-2), the J gene TRBJ1-1; TRBD1 aligns across 7 bases. The CDR3 contains 14 residues. V lost 6 bases, J lost 2 bases, and 6 bases stayed unmatched. The germline V gene has CDR1 LGHDT and CDR2 YNNKEL (reference sequence). The CDR3 DNA is TGTGCCAGCAGAACCGACAGGGCCAACACTGAAGCTTTCTTT. Translated, it gives CASRTDRANTEAFF.

This clone was picked up a small number of times. The rearrangement joins TRBV19 to TRBJ1-5; 8 nucleotides match TRBD1. Trimming removed 10 bases from V and 6 bases from J; junction bases left unmatched: 8. CDR1 is LNHDA, CDR2 SQIVND, per germline (reference sequence). CDR3 size: 13 residues. CDR3 bases: TGTGCCATTGCGACAGGGGAGCGTCAGCCCCAGCATTTT. This encodes CAIATGERQPQHF.

The gene calls are TRBV7-9 and TRBJ1-1, with 9 bases identical to TRBD1. The CDR3 covers 16 residues. Germline-derived CDR1 and CDR2 are SEHNR and FQNEAQ (reference sequence). After removal of 6 bases from V and 1 base from J, the junction contained 9 bases not matched to a gene. The CDR3 region is CASRQTGGVRNTEAFF. The DNA for the CDR3 is TGTGCCAGCAGACAGACAGGGGGAGTTAGGAACACTGAAGCTTTCTTT. The whole variable domain, remainder taken from reference TRBV7-9 and TRBJ1-1, is DTGVSQNPRHKITKRGQNVTFRCDPISEHNRLYWYRQTLGQGPEFLTYFQNEAQLEKSRLLSDRFSAERPKGSFSTLEIQRTEQGDSAMYLCASRQTGGVRNTEAFFGQGTRLTVV.

The chain recombines TRBV6-5 with TRBJ1-5, with 10 nucleotides matching TRBD1. The CDR3 loop spans 14 amino acids. V was clipped by 6 bases and J by 6 bases; unmatched bases: 5. Germline V gene data show CDR1 as MNHEY and CDR2 as SVGAGI. The CDR3 DNA is TGTGCCAGCAGAAAAGACAGGGGGCCTCAGCCCCAGCATTTT. Translated: CASRKDRGPQPQHF.

The chain links TRBV10-2 to TRBJ2-2, with D unresolved. The germline V and J ends were trimmed by 5 bases and 1 base, with 14 bases remaining between them. The germline CDR1 and CDR2 sequences are WSHSY and SAAADI. The length of the CDR3 is 16 residues. CDR3 DNA: TGCGCCAGCAGTTCCCCGTTCAGAAAGAACACCGGGGAGCTGTTTTTT. Translating it yields CASSSPFRKNTGELFF.

The genes are TRBV3-1 (or the pseudogene TRBV3-2) and TRBJ2-2; 9 bases match TRBD1. This CDR3 region has 17 residues. CDR1 is LGHDT, CDR2 YNNKEL, per germline (reference sequence). The V segment lost 6 bases and the J segment 3 bases; nucleotides outside the gene matches: 11. The CDR3 nucleotides read TGTGCCAGCAGTCACCCTGGGACAGGGAAGTACACCGGGGAGCTGTTTTTT. As protein: CASSHPGTGKYTGELFF.

This clone was seen just once. The gene calls are TRBV6-1 and TRBJ2-7; TRBD1 matches at 9 bases. CDR3 length equals 15 residues. The germline gives CDR1 MNHNS, CDR2 SASEGT. Trimming at V came to 3 bases and at J to 4 bases, leaving 7 bases not matched to a gene. CDR3 amino acids: CASSETPGQGYEQYF. CDR3 coding DNA: TGTGCCAGCAGTGAGACCCCGGGACAGGGATACGAGCAGTACTTC.

In this sample, this clone turned up once. V and J are TRBV19 and TRBJ2-1; TRBD2 matches 14 bases. V lost 5 bases and J lost 7; bases outside the gene matches: 4. CDR1 and CDR2 from the germline V gene are LNHDA and SQIVND (reference sequence). This CDR3 region has 15 residues. CDR3 DNA: TGTGCCAGTAGTCCCGGGACTAGCGGGAGTAATGAGCAGTTCTTC. It translates to CASSPGTSGSNEQFF.

CDR3 in DNA: TGCAGCGTTGGGGGACTAGCGGGTACCGATACGCAGTATTTT. Residues: CSVGGLAGTDTQYF. The rearrangement links TRBV29-1 to TRBJ2-3; 12 bases are shared with TRBD2. In germline, CDR1 is SQVTM, CDR2 ANQGSEA. The junction had 5 bases not matched to a gene; V was cut back by 4 bases and J by 6 bases. The CDR3 is 14 amino acids.

The chain uses TRBV6-5 and TRBJ2-2, with a tentative D call TRBD2 (5 bases). The CDR3 sequence is 14 residues long. Germline-derived CDR1 and CDR2 are MNHEY and SVGAGI. V lost 4 bases and J 8 bases, leaving 14 bases between the germline ends. The CDR3 sequence is CASSWESRAGELFF. The CDR3 DNA reads as TGTGCCAGCAGTTGGGAGAGTCGAGCAGGGGAGCTGTTTTTT.

The chain has TRBV11-3 and TRBJ2-1; tentative D call: TRBD2 (5 bases). The V gene's germline CDR1 is SGHNT and CDR2 YENEEA. CDR3 length: 14 residues. V gave up 5 bases and J gave up 4 bases, with 12 bases separating them. CDR3 region: CASSLPGLYNEQFF. The CDR3 DNA reads TGTGCCAGCAGCCTACCCGGACTTTACAATGAGCAGTTCTTC.

This clone was recorded a few times. The rearrangement links TRBV19 to TRBJ2-7; D may be TRBD2 (6 bases). The CDR3 contains 15 residues. The germline gives CDR1 LNHDA, CDR2 SQIVND (reference sequence). V shed 5 bases and J shed 0 bases, with 14 bases lying between them. The CDR3 sequence is CASSLQEGDSYEQYF. CDR3 bases: TGTGCCAGTAGTCTCCAGGAGGGAGACTCCTACGAGCAGTACTTC.

The genes are TRBV19 and TRBJ2-7; 11 positions agree with TRBD1. The CDR3 extends over 16 amino acids. Germline loops: CDR1 LNHDA, CDR2 SQIVND (reference sequence). The ends lost 1 base at V and 4 bases at J; junction bases unmatched: 6. The CDR3 protein is CASSIGTGGAGYEQYF. The CDR3 DNA reads as TGTGCCAGTAGTATAGGGACAGGGGGCGCAGGATACGAGCAGTACTTC.

The chain links TRBV5-4 to TRBJ1-4; D perhaps matches TRBD1 (5 bases). CDR3 length: 13 amino acids. V lost 2 bases and J 5 bases, leaving 7 bases between the germline ends. Per the germline V gene, CDR1 is SGHNT and CDR2 is YYREEE (reference sequence). CDR3 nucleotide sequence: TGTGCCAGCAGCTTAGACAGAAATGAAAAACTGTTTTTT. Its protein product is CASSLDRNEKLFF. The whole variable domain, filled in from reference TRBV5-4 and TRBJ1-4, reads ETGVTQSPTHLIKTRGQQVTLRCSSQSGHNTVSWYQQALGQGPQFIFQYYREEENGRGNFPPRFSGLQFPNYSSELNVNALELDDSALYLCASSLDRNEKLFFGSGTQLSVL.

The chain employs TRBV1 and TRBJ2-7; the D call of TRBD2 is as the table states it, not checked on the DNA. TRBV1 corresponds to a pseudogene. This CDR3 region has 12 residues. The CDR3 is CTREGRRYEQYF. In nucleotides, the CDR3 is TGCACCAGGGAGGGTCGCCGGTACGAGCAGTACTTC.